A selection of T cell receptor beta chains follows, all from one sample in a study of monozygotic twins with inflammatory bowel disease. Each CDR3 protein gets one entry in TCRdb, which reprocessed the 5' RACE reads and gives no DNA. The table for this sample gives about 330,000 distinct CDR3 sequences. The sample was blood. The source of these receptors is a human donor with ulcerative colitis or Crohn's disease, or a healthy co-twin of an affected twin (not recorded which). The CDR3 runs from the conserved cysteine through the conserved F or W.

j_call v_call cdr3_aa
TRBJ2-7 TRBV7-6 CASSLDGRAPEQYF
TRBJ1-5 TRBV7-6 CASSDFLQGWGRNQPQHF
TRBJ2-3 TRBV28 CASRPRQADTQYF
TRBJ2-7 TRBV20-1 CSADGGPSSYEQYF
TRBJ2-2 TRBV20-1 CSASKHLTGELFF
TRBJ1-5 TRBV9 CASSVDGWGYQPQHF
TRBJ2-4 TRBV19 CASSMPQLGLNIQYF
TRBJ1-3 TRBV11-2 CASSLAGFGNTIYF
TRBJ2-5 TRBV5-5 CASSLEQGWMETQYF
TRBJ1-2 TRBV28 CASRQTNYGYTF
TRBJ1-3 TRBV7-2 CASSLATGSGNTIYF
TRBJ2-5 TRBV12-3/TRBV12-4 CASSSGTSGRPNQETQYF
TRBJ2-1 TRBV20-1 CSARFRDRGKVEQFF
TRBJ2-2 TRBV5-1 CASSLAPAGELFF
TRBJ2-3 TRBV6-5 CASSSGEEDSTDTQYF
TRBJ2-5 TRBV7-9 CASSLEGQEQETQYF
TRBJ2-4 TRBV10-3 CATGDRGLPLAKNIQYF
TRBJ2-3 TRBV5-1 CASSLEFAGGTDTQYF
TRBJ2-7 TRBV5-1 CASSLEGGTYEQYF
TRBJ2-1 TRBV5-1 CASSLAGENNEQFF
TRBJ2-2 TRBV18 CASSNQDRTGELFF
TRBJ2-4 TRBV11-2 CASALFGTGALLVENIQYF
TRBJ2-7 TRBV5-1 CASSLFSGTGSREQYF
TRBJ2-7 TRBV30 CAWSALRAYEQYF
TRBJ1-1 TRBV4-1 CASSQRVPGTWMGNTEAFF
TRBJ2-5 TRBV2 CASKARETQYF
TRBJ2-1 TRBV24-1 CATSDSSATSYNEQFF
TRBJ2-1 TRBV7-9 CASSIKLGVAPYNEQFF
TRBJ2-7 TRBV30 CAWSVSNLGSEQYF
TRBJ2-1 TRBV11-2 CASSPRQERSSSYNEQFF
TRBJ2-3 TRBV6-2/TRBV6-3 CASSYSYGTQYF
TRBJ2-1 TRBV29-1 CSVPDLGGSYNEQFF
TRBJ2-4 TRBV7-2 CASSFRAAAKNIQYF
TRBJ2-7 TRBV6-5 CASSYTPGLPYEQYF
TRBJ2-3 TRBV12-3/TRBV12-4 CASSPSSGGPDTDTQYF
TRBJ2-3 TRBV3-1 CASSQGVGAPDTQYF
TRBJ2-7 TRBV11-2 CASSLDSSPDHYEQYF
TRBJ2-1 TRBV20-1 CSVLPGTSFSEQFF
TRBJ2-7 TRBV30 CAWTTKDSLSYEQYF
TRBJ1-2 TRBV5-1 CASSQEPGVRGTLYGYTF
TRBJ1-1 TRBV7-6 CASSPPRTEAFF
TRBJ2-3 TRBV24-1 CATSDFLQGPDTQYF
TRBJ2-7 TRBV4-1 CASSHLRGLDYEQYF
TRBJ2-7 TRBV28 CASSFQRYSYEQYF
TRBJ2-7 TRBV5-5 CASRPDLTSYEQYF
TRBJ1-1 TRBV29-1 CSVGRANTEAFF
TRBJ2-3 TRBV7-9 CASSPGLADYTDTQYF
TRBJ2-1 TRBV7-2 CASRPPLGANNEQFF
TRBJ2-7 TRBV27 CASSGTGSYEQYF
TRBJ2-1 TRBV27 CASSLLPGTGETEQFF
TRBJ2-7 TRBV4-1 CASRPSQGLSYEQYF
TRBJ2-1 TRBV19 CASSMTAASYNEQFF
TRBJ2-2 TRBV5-4 CASSAITGELFF
TRBJ2-7 TRBV9 CASSVDGELAYEQYF